These 32 T cell receptor beta chains were all obtained from the same sample, sequenced in a study of T-cell reconstitution after alpha-beta-depleted transplantation in children (dated by TCRdb to 2016 to 2018). The protocol used for the library was PCR. TCRdb records Illumina HiSeq 2500 as the sequencer. Molecular barcoding was employed in the preparation of TCR libraries, with unique molecular identifiers being used to normalize TCRbeta repertoire quantification. TCRdb handled the public reads itself, with Q25 trimming in fastp and clone calling in MiXCR, and kept productive beta chains. Each record represents a unique CDR3 protein, reported with the most common genes and DNA among its rows. The sample table holds fewer than 500,000 distinct CDR3 sequences, of which 43% were seen once. The top ten constitute 27% of the sample. The sample's treatment or condition label, decoded: allogeneic hematopoietic cell transplantation with graft depleted of TCRalphabeta T cells and CD19 B cells.

The source material was PBMCs, sampled before TCRalphabeta/CD19-depleted stem cell transplant. These receptors all stem from a girl aged 2-9 years with aplastic anemia, due to receive a stem cell transplant.

V usage is TRBV12-3 or TRBV12-4 and J usage is TRBJ2-7; D remains unclear. V was shortened by 6 bases and J by 6 bases, with 12 bases between the two germline ends. The CDR3 extends over 12 amino acids. The CDR3: CASSPSQREQYF. In DNA, the CDR3 is TGTGCCAGCAGCCCCAGCCAGCGCGAGCAGTACTTC.

The rearrangement links TRBV10-3 to TRBJ2-7, with D unclear. The CDR3 loop spans 16 amino acids. Germline V gene sequence: CDR1 ENHRY, CDR2 SYGVKD. V was clipped by 3 bases and J by 3 bases, with 18 bases between them. CDR3 in amino acids: CAISDPSEHWVYEQYF. CDR3 bases: TGTGCCATCAGTGACCCGAGTGAACACTGGGTCTACGAGCAGTACTTC.

About this clonotype itself: A read error may account for a junction end that differs from germline. The J gene is TRBJ1-1, the V gene TRBV19, with TRBD1 matching 7 bases. Germline-derived CDR1 and CDR2 are LNHDA and SQIVND (reference sequence). This CDR3 contains 15 residues. For the CDR3, the DNA is TGTGCCAGTAGTTCCCCCGGGACAGCGAACACTGAACCTTTCTTT. Its protein product is CASSSPGTANTEPFF.

Ten or more counts support this clonotype. This rearrangement joins TRBV29-1 to TRBJ2-7; 7 bases map to TRBD1. The V segment lost 6 bases and the J segment 0 bases; nucleotides outside the gene matches: 2. The CDR3 is made up of 12 amino acids. Germline-derived CDR1 and CDR2 are SQVTM and ANQGSEA. CDR3 coding DNA: TGCAGCGTGACAGGGAACTCCTACGAGCAGTACTTC. It translates to CSVTGNSYEQYF.

This clonotype showed up just a few times. The chain joins TRBV10-3 to TRBJ1-3; D unclear. V lost 6 bases and J 2 bases, leaving 5 bases between the germline ends. This CDR3 spans 12 amino acids. The germline CDR1 and CDR2 sequences are ENHRY and SYGVKD. CDR3 coding DNA: TGTGCCATCAGCTCTGCTGGAAACACCATATATTTT. Residues: CAISSAGNTIYF.

In this sample, this clonotype turned up a few times. The chain has TRBV6-5 and TRBJ2-2; D is perhaps TRBD1 (5 bases). Trimming removed 0 bases from V and 2 bases from J, with 13 bases in between. Germline-derived CDR1 and CDR2 are MNHEY and SVGAGI. This CDR3 is built from 17 residues. The CDR3 sequence: CASSYSFSGYNTGELFF. The CDR3 DNA is TGTGCCAGCAGTTACTCGTTTTCAGGGTATAACACCGGGGAGCTGTTTTTT.

As regards this clonotype: The junction departs from germline at one end; a sequencing error may be responsible. J is TRBJ2-7 and V is TRBV7-9; D call uncertain. Germline V CDR1 and CDR2: SEHNR, FQNEAQ (reference sequence). This CDR3 has 14 amino acids. The CDR3 loop reads CASSLGNSFYEQYF. In DNA, the CDR3 is TGTGCCAGCAGCCTTGGAAACAGCTTCTACGAGCAGTACTTT.

The chain recombines TRBV11-1 with TRBJ2-1; D is unclear. Germline CDR1 reads SGHAT; CDR2 reads FQDESV (reference sequence). The CDR3 contains 14 residues. V was cut by 3 bases and J by 2 bases, with 8 bases left in between. The CDR3 DNA reads TGTGCCAGCAGCTTTGACTTTCCCTACAATGAGCAGTTCTTC. It specifies CASSFDFPYNEQFF.

This clonotype was detected many times. The V and J genes are TRBV29-1 and TRBJ2-1; 15 bases line up with TRBD2. V was pared by 6 bases and J by 6 bases, with 15 bases of the junction left unmatched. The CDR3 has 18 amino acids. Germline lookup yields CDR1 SQVTM and CDR2 ANQGSEA. The CDR3 sequence is CSVAGTSGRPTRSNEQFF. CDR3 coding DNA: TGCAGCGTGGCGGGGACTAGCGGGAGGCCAACGAGGTCCAATGAGCAGTTCTTC.

This clonotype was counted ten times or more. The chain links TRBV12-3 or TRBV12-4 to TRBJ2-7, with 9 bases that match TRBD1. V gave up 6 bases and J gave up 5 bases; unmatched junction bases: 11. This CDR3 has 15 amino acids. The CDR3 protein is CASSNSGTGINEQYF. The CDR3 DNA reads as TGTGCCAGCAGCAACTCCGGGACAGGGATCAACGAGCAGTACTTC.

The chain combines TRBV6-5 with TRBJ1-2, with TRBD1 matching over 8 bases. This CDR3 contains 15 residues. Trimming removed 5 bases from V and 5 bases from J; junction bases left unmatched: 10. The germline gives CDR1 MNHEY, CDR2 SVGAGI. The CDR3 protein is CASSPRTGGDYGYTF. The CDR3 DNA sequence: TGTGCCAGCAGTCCTCGAACAGGGGGTGATTATGGCTACACCTTC.

The rearrangement joins TRBV4-1 to TRBJ2-7, with TRBD2 as a possible D gene (6 bases). The length of the CDR3 is 17 residues. Germline CDR1 is MGHRA and CDR2 is YSYEKL. V was clipped by 0 bases and J by 1 base, with 16 bases between them. The CDR3 DNA reads as TGCGCCAGCAGCCAAGAATATGGAGGGAAATATTCCTACGAGCAGTACTTC. Its protein is CASSQEYGGKYSYEQYF.

This clonotype was observed a handful of times. This rearrangement joins TRBV20-1 to TRBJ2-7; D is perhaps TRBD1 or TRBD2 (5 bases each). V gave up 6 bases and J gave up 3 bases, with 21 bases separating them. CDR3 length: 15 residues. Looked up from germline, CDR1 is DFQATT and CDR2 is SNEGSKA (reference sequence). CDR3: CSANPRDPVYYEQYF. In DNA, the CDR3 is TGCAGTGCCAACCCCCGGGACCCCGTCTACTACGAGCAGTACTTC.

This clonotype occurred many times. The chain couples TRBV7-9 to TRBJ2-5; 13 bases fit TRBD2. V lost 5 bases to trimming and J lost 5 bases; unmatched junction nucleotides: 8. The CDR3 is 16 amino acids. Germline V gene lookup returns CDR1 SEHNR and CDR2 FQNEAQ (reference sequence). CDR3 region: CASSNRLAGGRETQYF. The CDR3 nucleotides are TGTGCCAGCAGCAATCGACTAGCGGGAGGCAGGGAGACCCAGTACTTC. Variable domain in full (rest from reference TRBV7-9 and TRBJ2-5): DTGVSQNPRHKITKRGQNVTFRCDPISEHNRLYWYRQTLGQGPEFLTYFQNEAQLEKSRLLSDRFSAERPKGSFSTLEIQRTEQGDSAMYLCASSNRLAGGRETQYFGPGTRLLVL.

This clonotype was found once. The chain combines TRBV12-3 or TRBV12-4 with TRBJ2-1, with 8 bases matching TRBD1. This CDR3 contains 16 residues. V dropped 5 bases and J dropped 5; count of bases not matched to a gene: 11. The CDR3 DNA follows: TGTGCCAGCAGTAGGGCACAGGGGGTTTTTGACAATGAGCAGTTCTTC. Amino acid sequence: CASSRAQGVFDNEQFF.

The chain has TRBV6-1 and TRBJ1-1; D is unresolved. CDR1 and CDR2 from the germline V gene are MNHNS and SASEGT. Trimming took 4 bases from V and 3 from J, leaving 3 bases between them. CDR3 length: 11 residues. The CDR3 is CASSGYTEAFF. CDR3 DNA: TGTGCCAGCAGTGGCTACACTGAAGCTTTCTTT.

The chain uses TRBV27 and TRBJ2-1, with D unresolved. Germline loops: CDR1 MNHEY, CDR2 SMNVEV (reference sequence). V lost 2 bases to trimming and J lost 5 bases, with 13 bases between them. The CDR3 runs 15 residues. CDR3 DNA sequence: TGTGCCAGCAGTTTAAGTCGGCAGCCCAACAATGAGCAGTTCTTC. Its protein is CASSLSRQPNNEQFF.

The chain carries TRBV4-1 and TRBJ2-7, with D hard to call. CDR1 and CDR2 (germline): MGHRA, YSYEKL. Trimming took off 1 base at V and 0 bases at J, with 4 bases between the two ends. The CDR3 has 13 residues. CDR3 protein: CASSQGNSYEQYF. CDR3 bases: TGCGCCAGCAGCCAAGGAAACTCCTACGAGCAGTACTTC.

In this sample, this clonotype turned up many times. The V call is TRBV19, the J call TRBJ2-2; tentative D call: TRBD2 (5 bases). The germline V and J ends were trimmed by 10 bases and 5 bases, with 14 bases remaining between them. CDR1 is LNHDA, CDR2 SQIVND, per germline (reference sequence). There are 13 residues in the CDR3. CDR3 amino acids: CAKLALKTGELFF. For the CDR3, the DNA is TGTGCCAAGCTAGCATTGAAAACCGGGGAGCTGTTTTTT.

Only a few counts were recorded for this clonotype. CDR3 nucleotides: TGTGCCAGCAGATTTGAGTTGCGGACAGATACGCAGTATTTT. This codes for CASRFELRTDTQYF. The chain employs TRBV12-3 or TRBV12-4 and TRBJ2-3; D unclear. This CDR3 spans 14 amino acids. The V end lost 6 bases, the J end lost 3 bases, and 13 bases lay between the germline ends.

This rearrangement joins TRBV7-2 to TRBJ2-7; D is unclear. The V and J ends lost 3 bases and 7 bases respectively, with 10 bases between them. The CDR3 consists of 12 residues. Germline V gene data show CDR1 as SGHTA and CDR2 as FQGNSA. CDR3 DNA: TGTGCCAGCAGCTTGTCAGTTTGGGAGCAGTACTTC. This encodes CASSLSVWEQYF.

This clonotype was seen only a few times. The chain joins TRBV12-3 or TRBV12-4 to TRBJ1-5; D is unclear. V lost 3 bases and J 2 bases, leaving 14 bases between the germline ends. The CDR3 has 16 residues. The CDR3 nucleotides are TGTGCCAGCAGTTTCTGGGATGAGACGCGCAATCAGCCCCAGCATTTT. Its translation is CASSFWDETRNQPQHF.

Ten or more counts support this clonotype. The CDR3 sequence: CASSFSAGIGEKLFF. As DNA, the CDR3 is TGTGCCAGCAGTTTTTCGGCGGGGATTGGAGAAAAACTGTTTTTT. This chain connects TRBV12-3 or TRBV12-4 to TRBJ1-4; D is ambiguous. V was trimmed by 3 bases and J by 8 bases, leaving 16 bases between them. The CDR3 is 15 amino acids.

V gene TRBV20-1 combines with J gene TRBJ1-6; a weak D match, TRBD1 (5 bases). CDR3 length: 11 amino acids. V was shortened by 5 bases and J by 10 bases, with 9 bases between the two germline ends. Per the germline V gene, CDR1 is DFQATT and CDR2 is SNEGSKA (reference sequence). CDR3 residues: CSAGRGSPLHF. The CDR3 region has the DNA TGCAGTGCTGGACGGGGGTCACCCCTCCACTTT.

This clonotype has at least ten counts. The rearrangement uses TRBV20-1 and TRBJ2-1; a possible D gene is TRBD2 (6 bases). Germline-derived CDR1 and CDR2 are DFQATT and SNEGSKA (reference sequence). The CDR3 is 14 residues long. The V end was cut by 6 bases, the J end by 8 bases, with 20 bases between. This CDR3 is CSAILLANVDEQFF. CDR3 DNA: TGCAGTGCCATACTCCTAGCGAACGTGGATGAGCAGTTCTTC.

V is TRBV5-5 and J is TRBJ2-1; TRBD2 agrees at 12 bases. From germline, CDR1 is SGHKS and CDR2 YYEKEE (reference sequence). This CDR3 has 16 amino acids. The J segment lost 6 bases and the V segment lost 0 bases, leaving 4 bases of the junction unmatched. The CDR3 is CASSLVGTSGFNEQFF. In DNA form, the CDR3 reads TGTGCCAGCAGCTTGGTTGGGACTAGCGGGTTCAATGAGCAGTTCTTC.

A few counts support this clonotype. This sequence joins TRBV6-1 and TRBJ2-7; the D is unclear. The CDR3 sequence is 15 residues long. Trimming stripped 5 bases from V and 3 bases from J, with 17 bases between. Germline CDR1 MNHNS, CDR2 SASEGT. CDR3 coding DNA: TGTGCCAGCAGTACCCAGACTGCGGATTACTACGAGCAGTACTTC. Translation: CASSTQTADYYEQYF.

The V call is TRBV29-1, the J call TRBJ1-5; D is ambiguous. Trimming shortened V by 4 bases and J by 3 bases, and 10 bases separated the two germline ends. Germline V gene data show CDR1 as SQVTM and CDR2 as ANQGSEA. The CDR3 totals 13 residues. The CDR3 DNA follows: TGCAGCGTTGGTTGGGAACACAATCAGCCCCAGCATTTT. Its translation is CSVGWEHNQPQHF. The full variable domain, in which reference TRBV29-1 and TRBJ1-5 provide the parts outside the CDR3, is SAVISQKPSRDICQRGTSLTIQCQVDSQVTMMFWYRQQPGQSLTLIATANQGSEATYESGFVIDKFPISRPNLTFSTLTVSNMSPEDSSIYLCSVGWEHNQPQHFGDGTRLSIL.

The chain employs TRBV12-3 or TRBV12-4 and TRBJ2-3; D possibly corresponds to TRBD1 (5 bases). The CDR3 is 14 amino acids. V gave up 6 bases and J gave up 4 bases, with 14 bases separating them. The CDR3 DNA follows: TGTGCCAGCAGCGTGGCCGCAGGGCCAGATACGCAGTATTTT. Translating gives CASSVAAGPDTQYF.

This clonotype was detected many times. The chain carries TRBV18 and TRBJ2-7; 7 bases agree with TRBD1. Germline loops: CDR1 KGHSH, CDR2 LQKENI. The CDR3 length is 14 residues. V lost 2 bases, J lost 0 bases, and 1 base stayed unmatched. This CDR3 reads CASSPGTVSYEQYF. CDR3 bases: TGTGCCAGCTCACCAGGGACAGTCTCCTACGAGCAGTACTTC.

This clonotype has a handful of counts. The chain has TRBV11-2 and TRBJ2-6, with 10 nucleotides matching TRBD1. V gave up 2 bases and J gave up 3 bases; unmatched junction bases: 16. The CDR3 is 21 amino acids. Germline V gives CDR1 SGHAT, CDR2 FQNNGV. CDR3 protein: CASSLFLTGGAKRSGANVLTF. CDR3 bases: TGTGCCAGCAGCTTATTCTTGACAGGGGGCGCAAAGCGTAGTGGGGCCAACGTCCTGACTTTC.

The table lists this clonotype with a few counts. The chain uses TRBV7-8 and TRBJ1-6; a possible D gene is TRBD1 (5 bases). V was pared by 5 bases and J by 6 bases, with 11 bases between. Germline CDR1 is SGHVS and CDR2 is FQNEAQ. The CDR3 sequence is 14 residues long. CDR3 amino acids: CASSQMGVNSPLHF. CDR3 nucleotides: TGTGCCAGCAGCCAAATGGGGGTTAATTCACCCCTCCACTTT.